This is a list of T cell receptor beta chains from one sample in a study of blood T cell repertoires in COVID-19. Data came from immunoSEQ multiplex PCR; TCRdb stores just in-frame clones and leaves some out. The table includes some 300,000 clones, over 85% detected once. Sequencing input: peripheral blood. All receptors derive from a woman aged 25 to 39 with COVID-19, enrolled during active disease. Each CDR3 is given with its conserved first and last residue. A D gene is named only where the DNA matches it firmly. For some rows the clone size is stated as once, few or many, or as a class when expanded; others skip it.

V gene,J gene,D gene,clone size,CDR3 DNA,CDR3 protein
TRBV5-1,TRBJ2-3,NA,NA,TGCGCCAGCAGCTTTGGAGACGCCACAGATACGCAGTATTTT,CASSFGDATDTQYF
TRBV6-1,TRBJ1-6,TRBD1,NA,TGTGCCAGCAGTGAAATAGGGACAGTGTCACCCCTCCACTTT,CASSEIGTVSPLHF
TRBV6-5,TRBJ2-7,TRBD2,once,TGTGCCAGCAGTTACGGGACCGGGGGGGCCGAGCAGTACTTC,CASSYGTGGAEQYF
TRBV6-5,TRBJ1-1,NA,NA,TGTGCCAGCTCCCGGGGGACTGAAGCTTTCTTT,CASSRGTEAFF
TRBV11-3,TRBJ1-6,TRBD1,NA,TGTGCCAGCAGCCACACCCCCTCGGGACAGGGGCGGTCACCCCTCCACTTT,CASSHTPSGQGRSPLHF
TRBV5-6,TRBJ2-7,NA,NA,TGTGCCAGCAGCTTCTCGGTCGGTAGGGAGGTGTACGAGCAGTACTTC,CASSFSVGREVYEQYF
TRBV5-3,TRBJ1-2,TRBD1,NA,TGTGCCAGAAGCCACAGACAGGGCTATGGCTACACCTTC,CARSHRQGYGYTF
TRBV19,TRBJ2-2,TRBD2,NA,TGTGCCAGTAGTCTTGGCGGGGGGGCCGGGAACACCGGGGAGCTGTTTTTT,CASSLGGGAGNTGELFF
TRBV6-5,TRBJ2-1,TRBD2,NA,TGTGCCAGCAGTTACTCCGCCGGGGGGGCCGTCAATGAGCAGTTCTTC,CASSYSAGGAVNEQFF
TRBV2,TRBJ1-1,TRBD1,NA,TGTGCCAGCAGTGAGTTTACAGGGGTCACTGAAGCTTTCTTT,CASSEFTGVTEAFF
TRBV11-2,TRBJ1-4,TRBD1,NA,TGTGCCAGCAGCTTAATCAGGGGGCGGAATGAAAAACTGTTTTTT,CASSLIRGRNEKLFF
TRBV19,TRBJ1-2,TRBD1,NA,TGTGCCAGTAGTCCCGGGACAGGGGGTGGCTACACCTTC,CASSPGTGGGYTF
TRBV25-1,TRBJ1-2,NA,NA,TGTGCCAGCAGTGAAGGGCAGCGGAGCGTGGGAGCCTATGGCTACACCTTC,CASSEGQRSVGAYGYTF
TRBV2,TRBJ2-5,TRBD2,NA,TGTGCCAGGACTAGCGGGGGGGCAGGGGAGACCCAGTACTTC,CARTSGGAGETQYF
TRBV20-1,TRBJ1-2,TRBD1,NA,TGCAGTGCTAGTGATGGACAGGGGAACTATGGCTACACCTTC,CSASDGQGNYGYTF
TRBV6-5,TRBJ2-1,NA,NA,TGTGCCAGCATTCGAACAGAGGGCAATGAGCAGTTCTTC,CASIRTEGNEQFF
TRBV2,TRBJ1-2,NA,NA,TGTGCCAGCAGTGAATCAGGGAAAGGTGGCTACACCTTC,CASSESGKGGYTF